This T cell receptor beta chain was recorded in a study of radiation and T cells in renal cell carcinoma (dated by TCRdb to 2020 to 2021). Concerning the study at large: Samples came from a clinical trial, in which primary renal cell carcinomas received 15 Gy stereotactic body radiation therapy followed by nephrectomy 4 weeks later. A total of 50 to 60 samples underwent TCR beta sequencing, made up of roughly 26 tumors and some 27 peripheral blood samples. In the approximately 53 samples combined, around 3.9 million unique CDR3 nucleotide sequences were found, encoding roughly 2,500,000 unique CDR3 amino acid sequences.

The paper's findings and limits, for the study overall: Because pretreatment tumor biopsies were not available, the study could not determine whether clonotypes were already present within the tumor at baseline. In blood, the top tumor clonotypes increased from baseline to 2 weeks after radiation and then shrank by 4 weeks, which suggests a temporary expansion of tumor-resident clones. Changes in the blood repertoire were not tracked past 4 weeks after treatment. Effects of radiation dose or scheduling on the TCR repertoire could not be addressed with the single-armed trial design.

With regard to this clone: It lacks a known antigen. No much larger clone is present one base from it, and per-base qualities are unavailable.

The germline V gene supplies CDR1 SGHRS and CDR2 YFSETQ. Including cysteine and phenylalanine, the CDR3 has 19 amino acids. Kept here is only the CDR3 DNA, which spans 57 bases and is read in frame from base 1. Trimming takes 2 bases from V and 2 bases from J, and the germline ends sit 23 bases apart. Following the manufacturer's recommendations, the immunoSEQ kit was used to generate TCR beta libraries from genomic DNA. For library preparation, a first multiplex PCR was performed with proprietary primers, followed by a second PCR in which unique barcodes were added, and bead cleanups were performed after each round. A kit-provided positive control reaction and a negative control reaction were included in every sample batch. The final libraries underwent checking on an Agilent 4200 TapeStation D1000 ScreenTape, volumetric pooling, and quantification by qPCR. An Illumina NextSeq500 fitted with a MidOutput 150-cycle cartridge performed the sequencing, running 156 Read1 cycles and 15 Index1 cycles with the kit's custom primers. The pooled library was loaded at approximately 1 pM with an approximately 20% PhiX control spike-in. Turning to the authors' computational methods: The vendor-processed data were analyzed in R, and a clonotype was defined as all T cells that share the same CDR3 nucleotide sequence. For clone abundance analyses, frequencies were normalized to the 10,000 most abundant clones per sample. Public T cell clones, which averaged fewer than five per sample, were excluded before analysis. An abundance difference of at least 32-fold between compartments was the criterion for calling clonotypes tumor-enriched or baseline blood-enriched. A beta-binomial differential abundance model was used to identify clonotypes that were expanded or contracted between blood time points. Tumor-blood repertoire similarity was measured with the Baroni-Urbani and Buser coefficient, and group comparisons used two-tailed Wilcoxon tests in R. TCRdb's version of the immuneACCESS table is confined to in-frame rearrangements and falls short of the full clone set. An unresolved V gene accounts for under half of the shortfall where checked; the remainder is of unknown origin. V and J calls and clone size follow that table, whereas D and trimming were derived from the DNA. The sample profile shows 150,000 or so clones; around 90% of them were found once. The ten largest clones take up roughly 4% of the sample.

According to the study, the label for this sample's time point signals: baseline pretreatment blood. The sample's treatment or condition label, in plain terms: 15 Gy SBRT to primary tumor, nephrectomy 4 weeks later. To track tumor-enriched clonotypes, serial peripheral blood was sampled from radiation-treated patients at baseline and at 2 weeks and 4 weeks after SBRT. Every patient had renal cell carcinoma of clear cell pathology. The QIAamp DNA Blood Mini Kit (Qiagen) was used to prepare genomic DNA for TCR sequencing. The analyses included just those samples that passed every quality control check.

This TCR derives from a woman in her 70s with renal cell carcinoma. Source: blood, taken from a patient whose treatment included radiotherapy and nephrectomy. The chain is made from TRBV5-1 and TRBJ2-1; the D gene is perhaps TRBD1, from 7 matching bases. The DNA sequence is given as TGCGCCAGCAGCTTCGGACAGGCCGGAGGGATCGTAACCTACAATGAGCAGTTCTTC. The translation is CASSFGQAGGIVTYNEQFF.